Shown below are 4 T cell receptor beta chains from a single sample sequenced in a study of identical twins. TCRdb ran MiXCR on the 5' RACE reads and lists one entry per CDR3 protein. The sample consists of just over 450,000 distinct CDR3 sequences, 13% to 15% of them appearing once. The same data also went into a second study, on yellow fever vaccine responses in identical twins.

What was sequenced was CD4+ T cells sorted from blood. These receptors were taken from a woman aged 18-30 years in good health.

The chain joins TRBV5-1 to TRBJ2-5, with D possibly matching TRBD1 (5 bases). CDR1 SGHRS and CDR2 YFSETQ come from the germline V gene. There are 15 residues in the CDR3. Deletions cut 0 bases from V and 4 bases from J, with 13 bases between. CDR3 DNA: TGCGCCAGCAGCTTGGCCGGCCAGGGTGGAGAGACCCAGTACTTC. Translated, it gives CASSLAGQGGETQYF.

This clonotype came up a few times. The chain joins TRBV12-3 or TRBV12-4 to TRBJ2-7; 13 nucleotides agree with TRBD2. The CDR3 contains 16 residues. Trimming cost V 5 bases and J 2 bases; bases outside gene matches: 6. The CDR3 DNA sequence: TGTGCCAGCAGTCGTACTAGCGGGGGGGCCCCCTACGAGCAGTACTTC. Translated: CASSRTSGGAPYEQYF.

V usage is TRBV4-2 and J usage is TRBJ2-7; tentative D call: TRBD2 (5 bases). The V gene's germline CDR1 is LGHNA and CDR2 YNFKEQ. This CDR3 contains 13 residues. V gave up 3 bases and J gave up 5 bases, with 11 bases separating them. In DNA form, the CDR3 reads TGTGCCAGCAGCCAGACTACTTGGAACGAGCAGTACTTC. It translates to CASSQTTWNEQYF.

The sample holds many counts of this clonotype. The V gene is TRBV2, the J gene TRBJ2-7; D not certain. Germline values: CDR1 SNHLY, CDR2 FYNNEI. The CDR3 totals 12 residues. V lost 6 bases and J 2 bases, leaving 8 bases between the germline ends. CDR3 in DNA: TGTGCCAGCAGCCTTCCCACCTACGAGCAGTACTTC. This gives the protein CASSLPTYEQYF.